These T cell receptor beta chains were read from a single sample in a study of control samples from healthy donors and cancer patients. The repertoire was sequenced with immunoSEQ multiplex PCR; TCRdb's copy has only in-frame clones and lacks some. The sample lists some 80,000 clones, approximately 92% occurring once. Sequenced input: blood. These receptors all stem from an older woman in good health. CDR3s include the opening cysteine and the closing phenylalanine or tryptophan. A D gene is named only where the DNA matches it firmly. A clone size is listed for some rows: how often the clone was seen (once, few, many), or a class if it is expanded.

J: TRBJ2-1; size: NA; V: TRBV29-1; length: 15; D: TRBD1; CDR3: CSVPSGQGPYNEQFF; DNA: TGCAGCGTTCCGTCAGGACAGGGACCCTACAATGAGCAGTTCTTC
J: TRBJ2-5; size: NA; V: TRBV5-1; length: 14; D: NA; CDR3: CASSLSLRKETQYF; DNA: TGCGCCAGCAGCTTGAGTCTCAGAAAAGAGACCCAGTACTTC
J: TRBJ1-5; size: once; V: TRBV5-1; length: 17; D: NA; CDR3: CASSLYPVRDSNQPQHF; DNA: TGCGCCAGCAGCTTGTACCCCGTTCGCGATAGCAATCAGCCCCAGCATTTT
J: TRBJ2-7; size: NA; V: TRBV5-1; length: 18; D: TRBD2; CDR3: CASSPGFPLAGQTYEQYF; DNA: TGCGCCAGCAGCCCGGGGTTCCCCTTAGCGGGACAAACCTACGAGCAGTACTTC
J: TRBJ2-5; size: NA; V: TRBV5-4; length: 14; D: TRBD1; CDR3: CASSFRTGDETQYF; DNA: TGTGCCAGCAGCTTTAGGACAGGGGACGAGACCCAGTACTTC
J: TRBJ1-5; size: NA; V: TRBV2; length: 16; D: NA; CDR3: CASSENQGLSNQPQHF; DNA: TGTGCCAGCAGTGAAAACCAGGGCTTAAGCAATCAGCCCCAGCATTTT
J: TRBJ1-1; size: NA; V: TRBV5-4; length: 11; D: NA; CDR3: CASSAPPEAFF; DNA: TGTGCCAGCAGCGCTCCTCCTGAAGCTTTCTTT
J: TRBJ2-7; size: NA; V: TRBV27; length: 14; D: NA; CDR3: CASRPRMGDNEQYF; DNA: TGTGCCAGCAGACCCCGGATGGGGGACAACGAGCAGTACTTC
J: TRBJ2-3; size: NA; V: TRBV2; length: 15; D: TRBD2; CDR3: CASSGLAGTRDTQYF; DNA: TGTGCCAGCAGCGGACTAGCGGGAACGAGGGATACGCAGTATTTT
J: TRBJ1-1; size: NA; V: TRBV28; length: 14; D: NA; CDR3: CASSSRGGEAGAFF; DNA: TGTGCCAGCAGTTCGCGGGGCGGGGAAGCAGGGGCTTTCTTT
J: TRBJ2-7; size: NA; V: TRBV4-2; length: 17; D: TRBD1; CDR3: CASSQEVRTGSSYEQYF; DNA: TGTGCCAGCAGCCAAGAGGTCCGGACAGGGAGCTCCTACGAGCAGTACTTC
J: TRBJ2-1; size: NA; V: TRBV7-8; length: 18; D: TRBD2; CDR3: CASSEARTSGRMNNEQFF; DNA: TGTGCCAGCAGCGAGGCCCGGACTAGCGGGAGGATGAACAATGAGCAGTTCTTC
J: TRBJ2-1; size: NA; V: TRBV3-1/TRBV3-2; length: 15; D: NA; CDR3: CASSPGTSSYNEQFF; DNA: TGTGCCAGCAGCCCCGGAACTAGCTCCTACAATGAGCAGTTCTTC
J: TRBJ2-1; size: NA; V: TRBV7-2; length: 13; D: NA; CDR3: CASSRPAGNEQFF; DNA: TGTGCCAGCAGCCGACCCGCGGGCAATGAGCAGTTCTTC
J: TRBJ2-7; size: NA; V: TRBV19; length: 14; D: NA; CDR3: CASSIPGAAYEQYF; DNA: TGTGCCAGTAGTATCCCAGGGGCCGCTTACGAGCAGTACTTC
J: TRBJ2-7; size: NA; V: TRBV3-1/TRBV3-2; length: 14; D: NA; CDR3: CASSPGRTQGEQYF; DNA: TGTGCCAGCAGCCCGGGACGGACCCAGGGCGAGCAGTACTTC
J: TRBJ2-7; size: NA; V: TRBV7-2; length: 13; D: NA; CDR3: CASSLGWRYEQYF; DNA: TGTGCCAGCAGCTTAGGGTGGAGGTACGAGCAGTACTTC